The 2 T cell receptor beta chains below come from one sample, sequenced in a study of T cells in Graves' hyperthyroidism and ophthalmopathy. From RNA transcripts, TCR beta CDR3 regions were amplified. RT-PCR in the first round (using the HTBI primer set) targeted the TCR CDR3. TCRdb analysed the multiplex PCR reads with MiXCR anew, one entry per CDR3 protein. The table records under 40,000 distinct CDR3 sequences, around 48% of them present only once. Sequencing used blood. These TCRs come from a woman between 45 and 60 years old with Graves' hyperthyroidism that later progressed to Graves' ophthalmopathy.

This rearrangement joins TRBV20-1 to TRBJ2-5; D possibly corresponds to TRBD1 (5 bases). The V and J ends lost 1 base and 4 bases respectively, with 7 bases between them. Germline CDR1 reads DFQATT; CDR2 reads SNEGSKA (reference sequence). The CDR3 consists of 12 residues. CDR3 amino acids: CSARGGPETQYF. The CDR3 region has the DNA TGCAGTGCTAGAGGGGGCCCAGAGACCCAGTACTTC.

This clonotype is categorized as medium-sized. The genes are TRBV9 and TRBJ1-6; D is ambiguous. Germline CDR1 and CDR2: SGDLS and YYNGEE. This CDR3 is built from 13 residues. V dropped 0 bases and J dropped 8 bases, with 6 bases sitting between them. The CDR3 DNA follows: TGTGCCAGCAGCGTAGGGATGGATTCACCCCTCCACTTT. Translating it yields CASSVGMDSPLHF.